The 4 T cell receptor beta chains presented below share a single source sample, sequenced in a study of T cell clones after liver transplantation. The protocol was immunoSEQ multiplex PCR, while the TCRdb copy is restricted to in-frame clones and leaves out a portion. Of about 50,000 clones in the sample, over 65% were seen once. The sequencing used CD4+ T cells from blood, collected approximately 52 months after liver transplant. These receptors came from a human patient who received a liver transplant. A share of the T cells may be of graft donor origin.

This chain uses TRBV6-5 with TRBJ2-7; 10 bases match TRBD2. Germline V gene lookup returns CDR1 MNHEY and CDR2 SVGAGI. CDR3 size: 14 residues. J gave up 3 bases and V 6 bases, and 5 bases lay outside the gene matches. The CDR3 spells CASRSSGGNYEQYF. CDR3 DNA: TGTGCCAGCAGGAGTAGCGGGGGGAACTACGAGCAGTACTTC.

The rearrangement joins TRBV5-4 to TRBJ2-5; 8 nucleotides align to TRBD2. The CDR3 totals 16 residues. Per the germline V gene, CDR1 is SGHNT and CDR2 is YYREEE (reference sequence). The V segment lost 2 bases and the J segment 0 bases; nucleotides outside the gene matches: 6. CDR3 amino acids: CASSLGLAGNQETQYF. The CDR3 DNA follows: TGTGCCAGCAGCTTAGGGTTAGCGGGGAACCAAGAGACCCAGTACTTC.

The V call is TRBV28, the J call TRBJ2-7; D is possibly TRBD1 (6 bases). V lost 10 bases to trimming and J lost 6 bases, with 19 bases between them. The CDR3 covers 13 residues. CDR1 is MDHEN and CDR2 is SYDVKM in the germline V gene. CDR3 DNA sequence: TGTGCCACCCGAGGGAACAGGGCGAGCGAGCAGTACTTC. Amino acid sequence: CATRGNRASEQYF.

This chain uses TRBV2 with TRBJ2-3; D unresolved. Germline V CDR1 and CDR2: SNHLY, FYNNEI. The ends were cut back, 2 bases at V and 3 bases at J, with 9 bases in the middle. The CDR3 length is 14 residues. The CDR3 nucleotides are TGTGCCAGCAGTGAAAATCCGGGTACAGATACGCAGTATTTT. The encoded protein is CASSENPGTDTQYF. The whole variable domain, remainder taken from reference TRBV2 and TRBJ2-3, is EPEVTQTPSHQVTQMGQEVILRCVPISNHLYFYWYRQILGQKVEFLVSFYNNEISEKSEIFDDQFSVERPDGSNFTLKIRSTKLEDSAMYFCASSENPGTDTQYFGPGTRLTVL.